This passage covers 9 T cell receptor beta chains from one sample sequenced in a study of control samples from healthy donors and cancer patients. Sequencing was performed with immunoSEQ multiplex PCR; in TCRdb, only in-frame clones are kept and a portion is missing. The table records 100,000 to 120,000 clones, roughly 79% of them present only once. Sequencing input: blood. The receptors originated from a young man in good health.

The rearrangement links TRBV19 to TRBJ2-5; 8 bases are shared with TRBD2. The CDR3 contains 14 residues. Per the germline V gene, CDR1 is LNHDA and CDR2 is SQIVND (reference sequence). V was clipped by 6 bases and J by 3 bases; unmatched bases: 6. The CDR3 is CASSLRTSKETQYF. The CDR3 nucleotides are TGTGCCAGTAGCTTGCGGACTAGCAAAGAGACCCAGTACTTC.

V usage is TRBV5-1 and J usage is TRBJ1-3, with TRBD1 matching 12 bases. The germline CDR1 and CDR2 sequences are SGHRS and YFSETQ. The CDR3 is 15 residues long. The DNA for the CDR3 is TGCTTTCCTCGGGACAGGGGGCAATATGGAAACACCATATATTTT. Encoded protein: CFPRDRGQYGNTIYF.

In its sample, this clone was seen a few times. Other DNA sequences from this sample encode an identical CDR3 as well. This chain joins TRBV28 and TRBJ1-1; the D gene is possibly TRBD1 (5 bases). The germline V and J ends were trimmed by 8 bases and 5 bases, with 9 bases remaining between them. CDR3 length equals 11 residues. The germline V gene has CDR1 MDHEN and CDR2 SYDVKM. The CDR3 sequence is CASSRVTEAFF. CDR3 nucleotide sequence: TGTGCCAGCTCCAGGGTTACTGAAGCTTTCTTT.

The chain is built from TRBV6-6 and TRBJ1-3; the D is unclear. The CDR3 contains 15 residues. Per the germline V gene, CDR1 is MNHNY and CDR2 is SVGAGI (reference sequence). Trimming cost V 2 bases and J 0 bases, with 8 bases left between them. The CDR3, as DNA: TGTGCCAGCAGTTACACCCTAAGCTCTGGAAACACCATATATTTT. Its protein product is CASSYTLSSGNTIYF.

The chain has TRBV19 and TRBJ2-7; D perhaps matches TRBD2 (6 bases). This CDR3 is built from 13 residues. CDR1 LNHDA and CDR2 SQIVND come from the germline V gene (reference sequence). The V end lost 3 bases, the J end lost 0 bases, and 6 bases lay between the germline ends. This CDR3 reads CASSMDYSYEQYF. CDR3 sequence (DNA): TGTGCCAGTAGTATGGACTACTCCTACGAGCAGTACTTC.

The chain carries TRBV20-1 and TRBJ2-7, with D possibly being TRBD1 (6 bases). The CDR3 loop spans 11 amino acids. The ends were cut back, 6 bases at V and 9 bases at J, with 15 bases in the middle. The germline V gene encodes CDR1 DFQATT and CDR2 SNEGSKA (reference sequence). The CDR3 loop reads CSAKTGSVQYV. In DNA form, the CDR3 reads TGCAGTGCCAAAACAGGGTCTGTGCAGTACGTC.

The chain links TRBV5-6 to TRBJ2-3; D may be TRBD1 (6 bases). The ends were cut back, 1 base at V and 0 bases at J, with 9 bases in the middle. Germline V gene data show CDR1 as SGHDT and CDR2 as YYEEEE. The length of the CDR3 is 15 residues. The CDR3 sequence is CASSLTGLSTDTQYF. CDR3 nucleotide sequence: TGTGCCAGCAGCTTGACAGGGCTTAGCACAGATACGCAGTATTTT.

The V gene is TRBV11-2, the J gene TRBJ2-2, with 11 nucleotides matching TRBD2. V was clipped by 6 bases and J by 5 bases; unmatched bases: 5. Per germline, CDR1 SGHAT and CDR2 FQNNGV. The CDR3 sequence is 15 residues long. The CDR3 bases are TGTGCCAGCAGTTTACTAGCGGGGGCTACCGGGGAGCTGTTTTTT. Translated: CASSLLAGATGELFF.

The rearrangement links TRBV10-1 to TRBJ2-3; TRBD2 might be the D (5 bases). The CDR3 length is 14 residues. From germline, CDR1 is WNHNN and CDR2 SYGVQD (reference sequence). Deletions cut 8 bases from V and 1 base from J, with 13 bases between. CDR3 nucleotide sequence: TGCGCCAGCTCAGAGGGCGTCCGCACAGATACGCAGTATTTT. Amino acid sequence: CASSEGVRTDTQYF.